These T cell receptor beta chains were read from a single sample in a study of CD8 T cells in ankylosing spondylitis. TCRdb used MiXCR to reprocess the 5' RACE reads, holding one entry per CDR3 protein. The repertoire has 150,000 to 200,000 distinct CDR3 sequences, about 18% of them found once; the top ten carry roughly 7.7%. Material: blood, either unsorted or a sorted T cell fraction (not recorded which). These receptors were taken from a male donor with ankylosing spondylitis or in good health (not recorded which). Each CDR3 is given with its conserved first and last residue. A D gene is named only where the DNA matches it firmly. The size field is filled for only some rows; it gives once, few, many or a size class.

cdr3_nt: TGTGCCAGCTCATCCTCCACGGGAGTGGGAGAGCAGTACTTC
cdr3_aa: CASSSSTGVGEQYF
d_call: -
v_call: TRBV18
j_call: TRBJ2-7
cdr3_length: 14
clone_size: -

cdr3_nt: TGTGCCAGCAAGCCCGGACTAGCGGGCGCAGATACGCAGTATTTT
cdr3_aa: CASKPGLAGADTQYF
d_call: TRBD2
v_call: TRBV2
j_call: TRBJ2-3
cdr3_length: 15
clone_size: many

cdr3_nt: TGTGCCAGCAGTCTCCAGGGGACTAGCGGGATATCCGGGGGCACAGATACGCAGTATTTT
cdr3_aa: CASSLQGTSGISGGTDTQYF
d_call: TRBD2
v_call: TRBV27
j_call: TRBJ2-3
cdr3_length: 20
clone_size: -

cdr3_nt: TGCAGCGTTGTACTAGTCGCCCGCAATGAGCAGTTCTTC
cdr3_aa: CSVVLVARNEQFF
d_call: -
v_call: TRBV29-1
j_call: TRBJ2-1
cdr3_length: 13
clone_size: many

cdr3_nt: TGTGCCAGCAGTCTCGAACGGGGTGGCGAGCAGTACTTC
cdr3_aa: CASSLERGGEQYF
d_call: -
v_call: TRBV12-3/TRBV12-4
j_call: TRBJ2-7
cdr3_length: 13
clone_size: many

cdr3_nt: TGTGCCACCAGTGATGTTCCGACGGGACAGCTTTACAATGAGCAGTTCTTC
cdr3_aa: CATSDVPTGQLYNEQFF
d_call: TRBD1
v_call: TRBV24-1
j_call: TRBJ2-1
cdr3_length: 17
clone_size: many

cdr3_nt: TGCGCCAGCAGCGCAGAGGCCTACCGAGATACGCAGTATTTT
cdr3_aa: CASSAEAYRDTQYF
d_call: -
v_call: TRBV4-1
j_call: TRBJ2-3
cdr3_length: 14
clone_size: many

cdr3_nt: TGTGCCAGCAGCTTGCAGAGAACCACGTTCTACAATGAGCAGTTCTTC
cdr3_aa: CASSLQRTTFYNEQFF
d_call: -
v_call: TRBV5-5
j_call: TRBJ2-1
cdr3_length: 16
clone_size: -

cdr3_nt: TGTGCCAGCAGAGCTAGTGCGAACACCGGGGAGCTGTTTTTT
cdr3_aa: CASRASANTGELFF
d_call: -
v_call: TRBV2
j_call: TRBJ2-2
cdr3_length: 14
clone_size: few

cdr3_nt: TGCAGTGCTAGCCGAAGATCGGGCGAGCAGTACTTC
cdr3_aa: CSASRRSGEQYF
d_call: -
v_call: TRBV20-1
j_call: TRBJ2-7
cdr3_length: 12
clone_size: many

cdr3_nt: TGCAGTGCTCGCGGCAGGCAGCTGGTCTACCAAGAGACCCAGTACTTC
cdr3_aa: CSARGRQLVYQETQYF
d_call: -
v_call: TRBV20-1
j_call: TRBJ2-5
cdr3_length: 16
clone_size: many

cdr3_nt: TGTGCCAGCAGTTGGGATCCCGCCGGTGGTATACCCTACGAGCAGTACTTC
cdr3_aa: CASSWDPAGGIPYEQYF
d_call: -
v_call: TRBV6-5
j_call: TRBJ2-7
cdr3_length: 17
clone_size: -

cdr3_nt: TGTGCCTGGAGTGTAACAGGGGGCGAAAAACTGTTTTTT
cdr3_aa: CAWSVTGGEKLFF
d_call: TRBD1
v_call: TRBV30
j_call: TRBJ1-4
cdr3_length: 13
clone_size: few

cdr3_nt: TGTGCCAGTAGTAACTCGGACGTAGCTAGCACAGATACGCAGTATTTT
cdr3_aa: CASSNSDVASTDTQYF
d_call: -
v_call: TRBV19
j_call: TRBJ2-3
cdr3_length: 16
clone_size: -

cdr3_nt: TGCTGTACTAGAGAGGAGTTTCGACTAGGGGGAGAAGATACGCAGTATTTT
cdr3_aa: CCTREEFRLGGEDTQYF
d_call: -
v_call: TRBV20-1
j_call: TRBJ2-3
cdr3_length: 17
clone_size: -

cdr3_nt: TGCGCCAGCAGCTTGGATCGCGAAGGAGCTTTCTTT
cdr3_aa: CASSLDREGAFF
d_call: -
v_call: TRBV5-1
j_call: TRBJ1-1
cdr3_length: 12
clone_size: -

cdr3_nt: TGTGCCAGCAGCTTCCTGAGGGGGCGAAGAAACACCATATATTTT
cdr3_aa: CASSFLRGRRNTIYF
d_call: TRBD1
v_call: TRBV12-3/TRBV12-4
j_call: TRBJ1-3
cdr3_length: 15
clone_size: many

cdr3_nt: TGTGCCAGCAGCCAGGCCACTAGCGGTGAGCAGTTCTTC
cdr3_aa: CASSQATSGEQFF
d_call: TRBD2
v_call: TRBV3-1
j_call: TRBJ2-1
cdr3_length: 13
clone_size: -

cdr3_nt: TGTGCCAGCAGCTTGCTGGGTCGCCCCTTTGAAGCTTTCTTT
cdr3_aa: CASSLLGRPFEAFF
d_call: -
v_call: TRBV5-6
j_call: TRBJ1-1
cdr3_length: 14
clone_size: many

cdr3_nt: TGTGCCAGCAGTCGGTCCGGGGCGCCTGAAGCTTTCTTT
cdr3_aa: CASSRSGAPEAFF
d_call: -
v_call: TRBV6-6
j_call: TRBJ1-1
cdr3_length: 13
clone_size: -

cdr3_nt: TGTGCCAGTAGTATCCGGGACTCCTCCTACGAGCAGTACTTC
cdr3_aa: CASSIRDSSYEQYF
d_call: -
v_call: TRBV19
j_call: TRBJ2-7
cdr3_length: 14
clone_size: -

cdr3_nt: TGTGCCAGCAGCCCCTCCCGACAGAGCTATGGCTACACCTTC
cdr3_aa: CASSPSRQSYGYTF
d_call: -
v_call: TRBV7-9
j_call: TRBJ1-2
cdr3_length: 14
clone_size: many

cdr3_nt: TGTGCCAGCAGCTTAAATAGCGGAGGTCCGTACGAGCAGTACTTC
cdr3_aa: CASSLNSGGPYEQYF
d_call: -
v_call: TRBV5-4
j_call: TRBJ2-7
cdr3_length: 15
clone_size: -

cdr3_nt: TGCGCCAGCAGCTTTGTCCTAGCTAGAGATACGCAGTATTTT
cdr3_aa: CASSFVLARDTQYF
d_call: -
v_call: TRBV5-1
j_call: TRBJ2-3
cdr3_length: 14
clone_size: many

cdr3_nt: TGTGCCAGTAGTACTCGGGGGACGCAGTATTTT
cdr3_aa: CASSTRGTQYF
d_call: -
v_call: TRBV19
j_call: TRBJ2-3
cdr3_length: 11
clone_size: few

cdr3_nt: TGCGCCAGCAGCTTGAGGGCTAGCGGATACAATGAGCAGTTCTTC
cdr3_aa: CASSLRASGYNEQFF
d_call: TRBD2
v_call: TRBV5-1
j_call: TRBJ2-1
cdr3_length: 15
clone_size: many

cdr3_nt: TGTGCCATCGGAGTTCGGGACTCTCACAATGAGCAGTTCTTC
cdr3_aa: CAIGVRDSHNEQFF
d_call: -
v_call: TRBV10-3
j_call: TRBJ2-1
cdr3_length: 14
clone_size: many

cdr3_nt: TGCAGTGCCACCCAGGGGGTGCGTGAGCAGTTCTTC
cdr3_aa: CSATQGVREQFF
d_call: TRBD1
v_call: TRBV20-1
j_call: TRBJ2-1
cdr3_length: 12
clone_size: many